The rows below give T cell receptor beta chains drawn from one sample of a study of blood T cell repertoires in COVID-19. Produced via immunoSEQ multiplex PCR; TCRdb's table is partial and in-frame only. The sample consists of a few hundred thousand clones, approximately 85% of them appearing once. The sample was peripheral blood. The receptors derive from a man older than 75 with acute or convalescent COVID-19. The CDR3 runs from the conserved cysteine through the conserved F or W. A D gene is named only where the DNA matches it firmly. A clone size is listed for some rows: how often the clone was seen (once, few, many), or a class if it is expanded.

clone_size	d_call	j_call	v_call	cdr3_aa	cdr3_nt
-	TRBD1	TRBJ2-7	TRBV24-1	CATSETGTYEQYF	TGTGCCACCAGTGAGACAGGGACCTACGAGCAGTACTTC
-	TRBD1	TRBJ2-7	TRBV15	CATSRDGQGSYEQYF	TGTGCCACCAGCAGAGACGGACAGGGCTCCTACGAGCAGTACTTC
-	TRBD2	TRBJ2-1	TRBV11-3	CASSLASGGFLNEQFF	TGTGCCAGCAGCTTAGCCAGCGGGGGGTTTTTGAATGAGCAGTTCTTC
-	-	TRBJ1-5	TRBV28	CASSPPQGFHQPQHF	TGTGCCAGCAGTCCACCTCAGGGATTCCATCAGCCCCAGCATTTT
-	-	TRBJ1-1	TRBV28	CAILPGGGGNTEAFF	TGTGCCATCCTTCCCGGGGGGGGAGGGAACACTGAAGCTTTCTTT
-	-	TRBJ1-2	TRBV10-2	CASSELGGAYGYTF	TGCGCCAGCAGTGAGTTAGGAGGGGCCTATGGCTACACCTTC
-	-	TRBJ2-1	TRBV4-3	CASSQEASGVYNEQFF	TGCGCCAGCAGCCAAGAGGCGTCAGGGGTCTACAATGAGCAGTTCTTC
once	-	TRBJ2-2	TRBV7-2	CASNLGGGTGELFF	TGTGCCAGCAACCTAGGGGGTGGCACCGGGGAGCTGTTTTTT
-	-	TRBJ2-7	TRBV19	CASSMADIPYEQYF	TGTGCCAGTAGTATGGCGGACATCCCCTACGAGCAGTACTTC
-	-	TRBJ1-5	TRBV6-5	CASSYSGQGGTQPQHF	TGTGCCAGCAGTTACTCCGGGCAGGGCGGTACTCAGCCCCAGCATTTT
-	-	TRBJ1-1	TRBV6-5	CASSQVFEAFF	TGTGCCAGCAGCCAGGTTTTTGAAGCTTTCTTT
-	-	TRBJ2-5	TRBV29-1	CSVHSETQYF	TGCAGCGTCCACTCGGAGACCCAGTACTTC
-	TRBD1	TRBJ1-6	TRBV27	CAVRGASFSPLHF	TGTGCCGTCAGGGGGGCTTCGTTTTCACCCCTCCACTTT
-	TRBD1	TRBJ2-2	TRBV25-1	CASSELGQGVTGELFF	TGTGCCAGCAGTGAATTGGGCCAGGGGGTTACCGGGGAGCTGTTTTTT
-	-	TRBJ1-2	TRBV20-1	CSAYRDWGYTF	TGCAGTGCTTACAGGGATTGGGGCTACACCTTC
-	-	TRBJ1-1	TRBV12-2	CASRLAPQMNTEAFF	TGTGCAAGTCGCTTAGCCCCCCAGATGAACACTGAAGCTTTCTTT